Sequencing of this T cell receptor beta chain was carried out in a study of T-cell reconstitution after alpha-beta-depleted transplantation in children. This CDR3 has 14 residues. V was cut by 1 base and J by 5 bases, with 10 bases left in between. CDR1 is SGHVS and CDR2 is FNYEAQ in the germline V gene. Library preparation (for TCRbeta) was performed with unique molecular identifiers. TCRdb reprocessed the PCR reads via MiXCR and lists one record per CDR3 protein. The table records 300,000 to 350,000 distinct CDR3 sequences, around 25% of them present only once. As concerns this clonotype: Its antigen remains unidentified.

Broader study findings: Several patients had high TCRbeta diversity at day 60; it came from surviving recipient T cells and thymic progenitors. When one year had passed after transplant, most T-cell counts and diversity came from newly produced T cells.

This receptor was taken from a male patient aged 5 to 17 who had a stem cell transplant for acute lymphoblastic leukemia, so the T cells may come from the graft donor. This chain joins TRBV7-6 and TRBJ2-3; D is unclear. The sample consisted of PBMCs, mostly from graft donor cells, taken 180 days after TCRalphabeta/CD19-depleted stem cell transplant. This chain's CDR3 is CASSLVPVKDTQYF. DNA for the CDR3: TGTGCCAGCAGCTTAGTTCCGGTTAAAGATACGCAGTATTTT. Based on the CDR3 plus reference TRBV7-6 and TRBJ2-3, the full variable domain is GAGVSQSPRYKVTKRGQDVALRCDPISGHVSLYWYRQALGQGPEFLTYFNYEAQQDKSGLPNDRFSAERPEGSISTLTIQRTEQRDSAMYRCASSLVPVKDTQYFGPGTRLTVL.